Listed here are 10 T cell receptor beta chains from one sample, sequenced in a study of spatial heterogeneity in lung cancer. Study results and caveats: Counts of expanded intratumoral alpha and beta TCRs tracked tumor mutation counts.

Their antigens are not known. Noted time point: sample taken at primary tumor resection. TCRdb analysed the 5' RACE reads with MiXCR anew, one entry per CDR3 protein. Counted here are 100,000 to 110,000 distinct CDR3 sequences, 4.4% occurring once; the ten biggest clones make up 21%. The material sequenced was lung tumor tissue, taken at surgery. These receptors were collected from a male donor with early-stage non-small cell lung cancer.

This clonotype was detected ten times or more. The chain uses TRBV20-1 and TRBJ1-1; D is ambiguous. This CDR3 has 13 amino acids. V was shortened by 0 bases and J by 3 bases, with 8 bases between the two germline ends. Germline loops: CDR1 DFQATT, CDR2 SNEGSKA (reference sequence). In DNA form, the CDR3 reads TGCAGTGCTAGAGATCTGGTCCACACTGAAGCTTTCTTT. The encoded protein is CSARDLVHTEAFF.

The table lists this clonotype with many counts. The rearrangement links TRBV7-9 to TRBJ2-1, with a possible D match to TRBD2 (7 bases). Germline CDR1 reads SEHNR; CDR2 reads FQNEAQ (reference sequence). This CDR3 is 16 amino acids long. Between the trimmed V and J ends, which lost 4 bases and 9 bases, there was a span of 22 bases. The CDR3 nucleotides are TGTGCCAGCAGCTCCCCACTTTCGGGGGCTAGCGGTGAGCAGTTCTTC. It is translated as CASSSPLSGASGEQFF.

CDR3 sequence reads: CASSFAGQPQHF. The CDR3 DNA follows: TGTGCCAGCAGTTTTGCGGGGCAGCCCCAGCATTTT. This chain connects TRBV28 to TRBJ1-5; D remains unclear. Germline lookup yields CDR1 MDHEN and CDR2 SYDVKM. This CDR3 has 12 amino acids. Trimming shortened V by 3 bases and J by 7 bases, and 7 bases separated the two germline ends.

In its sample, this clonotype was seen a few times. This chain links TRBV28 with TRBJ1-2; no firm D call. Trimming removed 10 bases at V and 7 bases at J, with 13 bases between. Germline CDR1 and CDR2: MDHEN and SYDVKM. This CDR3 has 11 amino acids. In DNA form, the CDR3 reads TGTGCCACCCACCGGACGGCTGGCTACACCTTC. Its translation: CATHRTAGYTF.

This clonotype showed up many times. The gene calls are TRBV7-9 and TRBJ2-5, with D maybe TRBD2 (6 bases). The CDR3 is 15 amino acids. Per the germline V gene, CDR1 is SEHNR and CDR2 is FQNEAQ (reference sequence). Trimming shortened V by 2 bases and J by 5 bases, and 15 bases separated the two germline ends. The CDR3 is CASSLRQGGGETQYF. The DNA of the CDR3 is TGTGCCAGCAGCTTAAGGCAGGGCGGAGGGGAGACCCAGTACTTC.

This clonotype was counted ten times or more. This rearrangement joins TRBV7-2 to TRBJ1-2; D gene uncertain. Trimming left V 3 bases short and J 2 bases short, with 4 bases between. This CDR3 has 12 amino acids. Germline V CDR1 and CDR2: SGHTA, FQGNSA. The CDR3 coding sequence is TGTGCCAGCAGCTTTAGCAACTATGGCTACACCTTC. Its translation is CASSFSNYGYTF.

This clonotype was detected ten times or more. This rearrangement joins TRBV6-5 to TRBJ2-7; D uncertain. The CDR3 runs 14 residues. Germline assignment: CDR1 MNHEY and CDR2 SVGAGI. Trimming took off 7 bases at V and 4 bases at J, with 17 bases between the two ends. CDR3 protein: CASKFDGSIYEQYF. As DNA, the CDR3 is TGTGCCAGCAAGTTCGACGGATCAATTTACGAGCAGTACTTC.

This clonotype has ten or more counts. V gene TRBV28 combines with J gene TRBJ2-7, with 7 nucleotides matching TRBD2. This CDR3 is built from 15 residues. Germline V lookup: CDR1 MDHEN, CDR2 SYDVKM. With V trimmed by 1 base and J by 5 bases, 8 bases remained unmatched. In nucleotides, the CDR3 is TGTGCCAGCAGTTTATTCAGCGGGGTTGCGGACGAGCAGTACTTC. This translates into CASSLFSGVADEQYF.

This clonotype has more than one count but fewer than ten. The J gene is TRBJ1-2, the V gene TRBV2; D might be TRBD1 (6 bases). There are 17 residues in the CDR3. V lost 3 bases and J lost 1, with 18 bases in between. The germline CDR1 and CDR2 sequences are SNHLY and FYNNEI. CDR3 DNA sequence: TGTGCCAGCAGTGATCGGGGGCCCCTACGGGATAACTATGGCTACACCTTC. Translated: CASSDRGPLRDNYGYTF.

This clonotype was counted at least ten times. The V call is TRBV7-2, the J call TRBJ2-1; the D is unclear. V lost 3 bases to trimming and J lost 4 bases, with 7 bases between them. The V gene's germline CDR1 is SGHTA and CDR2 FQGNSA. This CDR3 contains 13 residues. The chain's CDR3 is CASSFTAYNEQFF. The CDR3 region has the DNA TGTGCCAGCAGCTTCACAGCTTACAATGAGCAGTTCTTC. The full variable domain, its missing parts supplied by reference TRBV7-2 and TRBJ2-1, is GAGVSQSPSNKVTEKGKDVELRCDPISGHTALYWYRQSLGQGLEFLIYFQGNSAPDKSGLPSDRFSAERTGGSVSTLTIQRTQQEDSAVYLCASSFTAYNEQFFGPGTRLTVL.